A few counts support the clone carrying this T cell receptor (beta chain). CDR1 DFQATT and CDR2 SNEGSKA come from the germline V gene (reference sequence). With 0 bases removed from V and 2 bases from J, the gap between germline ends came to 8 bases. The CDR3 loop spans 13 amino acids. The sample is drawn from a study of T cells after yellow fever vaccination. TCRdb analysed the 5' RACE reads with MiXCR anew, one entry per CDR3 protein. The sample records more than 35,000 distinct CDR3 sequences, almost 7% being singletons. This chain connects TRBV20-1 to TRBJ2-7; a weak D match, TRBD2 (5 bases). Specimen: CD8+ T cells not binding an NS4B(214-222) dextramer, sorted from PBMCs, collected 45 days after the yellow fever booster vaccination. The source of this sequence is a man aged 25-45 years who received the YFV17D yellow fever vaccine. The CDR3 loop reads CSAREAVTYEQYF. Written as DNA, the CDR3 is TGCAGTGCTAGAGAAGCGGTCACCTACGAGCAGTACTTC.